This entry lists 24 T cell receptor beta chains sequenced from one sample in a study of T cell responses to AZD1222 COVID-19 vaccine (dated by TCRdb to the early 2020s). Library preparation used the immunoSEQ multiplex PCR assay. TCRdb mirrors the immuneACCESS table, restricted to in-frame sequences. Some clones are absent from its copies; in checked studies, under half trace to an unresolved V gene, and the reason for the others is unknown. The sample table holds about 120,000 clones, of which under 95% were seen once. The ten biggest clones cover 7.8% of the sample. The time point label of this sample denotes: baseline before first vaccination. Sequenced here: peripheral blood, sampled on day 0 of AZD1222 vaccination. The receptors shown here come from an adult in good health.

V usage is TRBV2 and J usage is TRBJ2-7; D is perhaps TRBD1 (6 bases). Looked up from germline, CDR1 is SNHLY and CDR2 is FYNNEI. Trimming stripped 6 bases from V and 3 bases from J, with 18 bases between. The CDR3 runs 15 residues. The DNA of the CDR3 is TGTGCCAGCAGGGGAATTGACAGGACCTTCTACGAGCAGTACTTC. Translating it yields CASRGIDRTFYEQYF.

The CDR3, as DNA: TGTGCCAGCAGTTCTTTCTCTCTAGCGGGGAAGAATGAGCAGTTCTTC. Translation gives CASSSFSLAGKNEQFF. The V call is TRBV28, the J call TRBJ2-1; 9 nucleotides align to TRBD2. Looked up from germline, CDR1 is MDHEN and CDR2 is SYDVKM. The CDR3 is 16 residues long. V shed 4 bases, J shed 7 bases, and the junction held 11 bases outside the gene matches.

The chain recombines TRBV19 with TRBJ1-2; D might be TRBD1 (6 bases). The V end lost 5 bases, the J end lost 5 bases, and 21 bases lay between the germline ends. CDR1 is LNHDA, CDR2 SQIVND, per germline (reference sequence). The CDR3 runs to 16 residues. In DNA, the CDR3 is TGTGCCAGTAGTCCCCGACTCGACAGGTGGGGTTATGGCTACACCTTC. Its protein product is CASSPRLDRWGYGYTF. Supplemented by reference TRBV19 and TRBJ1-2, the full variable domain reads DGGITQSPKYLFRKEGQNVTLSCEQNLNHDAMYWYRQDPGQGLRLIYYSQIVNDFQKGDIAEGYSVSREKKESFPLTVTSAQKNPTAFYLCASSPRLDRWGYGYTFGSGTRLTVV.

J is TRBJ2-6 and V is TRBV27, with 9 positions matching TRBD1. The CDR3 covers 16 residues. CDR1 MNHEY and CDR2 SMNVEV come from the germline V gene (reference sequence). The V and J ends lost 4 bases and 0 bases, in that order; junction bases with no gene match: 1. In DNA, the CDR3 is TGTGCCAGCAGTTCGACAGGGGGCTCTGGGGCCAACGTCCTGACTTTC. This encodes CASSSTGGSGANVLTF.

The chain is built from TRBV6-5 and TRBJ1-1; 8 bases are shared with TRBD1. With V trimmed by 4 bases and J by 5 bases, 3 bases remained unmatched. This CDR3 is built from 13 residues. Germline V gene lookup returns CDR1 MNHEY and CDR2 SVGAGI. The DNA for the CDR3 is TGTGCCAGCAGTTGGACAGGGAGAACTGAAGCTTTCTTT. This encodes CASSWTGRTEAFF.

This sequence joins TRBV28 and TRBJ2-5; perhaps D is TRBD1 or TRBD2 (5 bases each). The CDR3 is made up of 14 amino acids. Deletions cut 3 bases from V and 5 bases from J, with 13 bases between. Germline V lookup: CDR1 MDHEN, CDR2 SYDVKM. CDR3: CASSLPGRMETQYF. The DNA of the CDR3 is TGTGCCAGCAGTTTGCCGGGACGCATGGAGACCCAGTACTTC. Combining the CDR3 with reference TRBV28 and TRBJ2-5 gives the whole variable domain DVKVTQSSRYLVKRTGEKVFLECVQDMDHENMFWYRQDPGLGLRLIYFSYDVKMKEKGDIPEGYSVSREKKERFSLILESASTNQTSMYLCASSLPGRMETQYFGPGTRLLVL.

The gene calls are TRBV4-2 and TRBJ2-1; D is perhaps TRBD2 (5 bases). The CDR3 totals 14 residues. V was pared by 5 bases and J by 8 bases, with 16 bases between. Per the germline V gene, CDR1 is LGHNA and CDR2 is YNFKEQ. The CDR3 loop reads CASSNRASGDEQFF. The CDR3 DNA follows: TGTGCCAGCAGCAACCGCGCCAGCGGCGATGAGCAGTTCTTC.

The chain combines TRBV5-3 with TRBJ1-1; 8 positions match TRBD1. TRBV5-3 is given ORF status, its function remaining uncertain. This CDR3 region has 14 residues. After removal of 4 bases from V and 1 base from J, the junction contained 3 bases not matched to a gene. The CDR3 DNA is TGTGCCAGAAGCGCCGGACAGGGGAACACTGAAGCTTTCTTT. This encodes CARSAGQGNTEAFF.

V is TRBV23-1 and J is TRBJ2-3, with D possibly TRBD1 on 5 matching bases. TRBV23-1 is an ORF for which the function is uncertain. Trimming stripped 0 bases from V and 4 bases from J, with 14 bases between. This CDR3 has 16 residues. The CDR3 nucleotides are TGCGCCAGCAGTCAATCAGGGGCACCATCAGCAGATACGCAGTATTTT. Its translation: CASSQSGAPSADTQYF.

CDR3 in amino acids: CASTPFGESYEQYF. DNA for the CDR3: TGTGCCAGCACCCCTTTCGGGGAGTCCTACGAGCAGTACTTC. The rearrangement joins TRBV6-5 to TRBJ2-7; a weak D match, TRBD2 (5 bases). The germline gives CDR1 MNHEY, CDR2 SVGAGI. The germline V and J ends were trimmed by 7 bases and 1 base, with 14 bases remaining between them. The CDR3 is 14 amino acids.

The V call is TRBV30, the J call TRBJ2-5; D is uncertain. The CDR3 consists of 15 residues. The V gene's germline CDR1 is GTSNPN and CDR2 SVGIG (reference sequence). V was pared by 2 bases and J by 5 bases, with 18 bases between. The CDR3 sequence: CAWSLPGRPWETQYF. In nucleotides, the CDR3 is TGTGCCTGGAGTTTGCCTGGGCGGCCCTGGGAGACCCAGTACTTC.

J is TRBJ1-2 and V is TRBV9; D unclear. The germline gives CDR1 SGDLS, CDR2 YYNGEE. This CDR3 contains 14 residues. Trimming stripped 0 bases from V and 4 bases from J, with 10 bases between. In DNA form, the CDR3 reads TGTGCCAGCAGCGTAGATCGGACGGCCTATGGCTACACCTTC. This encodes CASSVDRTAYGYTF.

The chain is built from TRBV28 and TRBJ2-1, with no clear D. From germline, CDR1 is MDHEN and CDR2 SYDVKM. Trimming left V 10 bases short and J 6 bases short, with 7 bases between. The CDR3 length is 10 residues. The CDR3 loop reads CANPPNEQFF. CDR3 in DNA: TGTGCCAACCCCCCCAATGAGCAGTTCTTC.

The rearrangement uses TRBV19 and TRBJ1-6, with D hard to call. Germline V lookup: CDR1 LNHDA, CDR2 SQIVND (reference sequence). Trimming left V 5 bases short and J 3 bases short, with 14 bases between. This CDR3 region has 16 residues. The CDR3 region has the DNA TGTGCCAGTAGTCCCCGGACGGCAAACTATAATTCACCCCTCCACTTT. Amino acid sequence: CASSPRTANYNSPLHF. Full variable domain (missing parts from reference TRBV19 and TRBJ1-6): DGGITQSPKYLFRKEGQNVTLSCEQNLNHDAMYWYRQDPGQGLRLIYYSQIVNDFQKGDIAEGYSVSREKKESFPLTVTSAQKNPTAFYLCASSPRTANYNSPLHFGNGTRLTVT.

The chain recombines TRBV11-2 with TRBJ1-3; D is uncertain. Trimming pared 3 bases from V and 5 bases from J, leaving 5 bases between. Germline V CDR1 and CDR2: SGHAT, FQNNGV. This CDR3 region has 12 residues. CDR3 loop: CASSLDRNTIYF. The CDR3 bases are TGTGCCAGCAGCTTGGATAGAAACACCATATATTTT.

V and J are TRBV5-4 and TRBJ1-2, with D hard to call. The germline V gene encodes CDR1 SGHNT and CDR2 YYREEE (reference sequence). CDR3 size: 12 residues. V was trimmed by 0 bases and J by 5 bases, leaving 5 bases between them. CDR3 loop: CASSLGPYGYTF. The CDR3 DNA is TGTGCCAGCAGCTTGGGACCTTATGGCTACACCTTC.

The J gene is TRBJ2-5, the V gene TRBV11-2, with TRBD1 matching over 8 bases. Germline loops: CDR1 SGHAT, CDR2 FQNNGV. After removal of 1 base from V and 5 bases from J, the junction contained 3 bases not matched to a gene. The CDR3 consists of 14 residues. The CDR3 sequence is CASSLGTGLETQYF. For the CDR3, the DNA is TGTGCCAGCAGCTTAGGGACAGGGTTGGAGACCCAGTACTTC. Filled out from reference TRBV11-2 and TRBJ2-5, the complete variable domain reads EAGVAQSPRYKIIEKRQSVAFWCNPISGHATLYWYQQILGQGPKLLIQFQNNGVVDDSQLPKDRFSAERLKGVDSTLKIQPAKLEDSAVYLCASSLGTGLETQYFGPGTRLLVL.

The rearrangement uses TRBV27 and TRBJ2-3; unclear D gene. Trimming took 3 bases from V and 4 from J, leaving 11 bases between them. This CDR3 is 14 amino acids long. Germline CDR1 MNHEY, CDR2 SMNVEV (reference sequence). The CDR3 sequence is CASSFGSQADTQYF. The CDR3 DNA sequence: TGTGCCAGCAGTTTCGGCAGCCAGGCAGATACGCAGTATTTT.

This sequence joins TRBV7-9 and TRBJ2-3; D is unresolved. V lost 5 bases and J lost 6, with 9 bases in between. Germline CDR1 SEHNR, CDR2 FQNEAQ (reference sequence). The CDR3 length is 12 residues. CDR3 coding DNA: TGTGCCAGCAGCCCAATCGGGGATACGCAGTATTTT. This gives the protein CASSPIGDTQYF.

V usage is TRBV6-5 and J usage is TRBJ2-7; 7 nucleotides match TRBD1. CDR1 and CDR2 from the germline V gene are MNHEY and SVGAGI. Germline trimming cut 4 bases from V and 0 bases from J; bases unmatched to any gene: 3. This CDR3 spans 14 amino acids. The CDR3 DNA is TGTGCCAGCAGTTCGACAGGGAGCTCCTACGAGCAGTACTTC. This sequence encodes CASSSTGSSYEQYF.

The rearrangement joins TRBV7-9 to TRBJ1-3, with D possibly being TRBD1 (5 bases). The ends were cut back, 5 bases at V and 2 bases at J, with 13 bases in the middle. The CDR3 is 15 residues long. Looked up from germline, CDR1 is SEHNR and CDR2 is FQNEAQ (reference sequence). CDR3: CASSLEGRPGNTIYF. The CDR3 region has the DNA TGTGCCAGCAGCCTCGAGGGGAGGCCTGGAAACACCATATATTTT.

This clone was recorded only once. This chain uses TRBV30 with TRBJ2-3, with D hard to call. Per the germline V gene, CDR1 is GTSNPN and CDR2 is SVGIG (reference sequence). The CDR3 covers 15 residues. Trimming cost V 1 base and J 2 bases, with 13 bases left between them. The CDR3, as DNA: TGTGCCTGGAGTGCGATCGCCGGGTCCACAGATACGCAGTATTTT. This sequence encodes CAWSAIAGSTDTQYF.

The chain links TRBV6-5 to TRBJ2-7; D may match TRBD1 or TRBD2 (6 bases each). CDR1 is MNHEY, CDR2 SVGAGI, per germline. This CDR3 comprises 14 residues. V lost 6 bases to trimming and J lost 2 bases, with 14 bases between them. CDR3: CASREGQSTYEQYF. DNA of the CDR3: TGTGCCAGCAGGGAGGGACAATCGACCTACGAGCAGTACTTC.

The chain employs TRBV6-5 and TRBJ2-7, with D perhaps matching TRBD1 (6 bases). The ends were cut back, 6 bases at V and 2 bases at J, with 11 bases in the middle. CDR3 size: 13 residues. Germline V gene data show CDR1 as MNHEY and CDR2 as SVGAGI. The CDR3, as DNA: TGTGCCAGCAGAATCACAGGGACCTACGAGCAGTACTTC. It encodes CASRITGTYEQYF.